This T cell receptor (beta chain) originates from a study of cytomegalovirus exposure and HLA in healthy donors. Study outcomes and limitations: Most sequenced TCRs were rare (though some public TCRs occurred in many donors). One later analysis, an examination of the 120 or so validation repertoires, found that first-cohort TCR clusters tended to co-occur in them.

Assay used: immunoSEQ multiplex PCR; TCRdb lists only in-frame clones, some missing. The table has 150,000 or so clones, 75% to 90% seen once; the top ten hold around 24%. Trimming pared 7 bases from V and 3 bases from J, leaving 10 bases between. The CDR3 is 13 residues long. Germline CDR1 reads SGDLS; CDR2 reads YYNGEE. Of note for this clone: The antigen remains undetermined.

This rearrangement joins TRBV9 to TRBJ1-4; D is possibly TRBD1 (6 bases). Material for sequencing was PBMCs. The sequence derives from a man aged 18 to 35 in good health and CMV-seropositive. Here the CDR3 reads CASQGGANEKLFF. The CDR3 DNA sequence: TGTGCCAGCCAAGGGGGTGCTAATGAAAAACTGTTTTTT.